Following are 14 T cell receptor beta chains from one sample sequenced in a study of response to subunit inactivated influenza vaccine. Using its own MiXCR run on the RT-PCR reads, TCRdb lists one record per CDR3 protein. The sample has 650,000 to 800,000 distinct CDR3 sequences; roughly 20% are singletons. Sample: PBMCs from blood, taken around 5 days after vaccination. The receptors stem from a man aged 45-65 years who received an inactivated influenza vaccine.

The sample holds a few counts of this clonotype. V is TRBV6-5 and J is TRBJ2-5; 14 bases map to TRBD2. The CDR3 has 16 residues. V trimming: 4 bases; J trimming: 5 bases; junction bases outside the gene matches: 6. CDR1 and CDR2 from the germline V gene are MNHEY and SVGAGI. This chain's CDR3 is CASSSPRTSGRETQYF. CDR3 DNA: TGTGCCAGCAGTTCGCCACGGACTAGCGGGAGGGAGACCCAGTACTTC.

CDR3 DNA sequence: TGTGCCACCAGCAGAGGGACAGACAATAATGAAAAACTGTTTTTT. Translating gives CATSRGTDNNEKLFF. J is TRBJ1-4 and V is TRBV15, with a possible D match to TRBD1 (6 bases). CDR1 and CDR2 (germline): LNHNV, YYDKDF (reference sequence). CDR3 length: 15 residues. V lost 1 base and J 4 bases, leaving 10 bases between the germline ends. The full variable domain, rest sourced from reference TRBV15 and TRBJ1-4, is DAMVIQNPRYQVTQFGKPVTLSCSQTLNHNVMYWYQQKSSQAPKLLFHYYDKDFNNEADTPDNFQSRRPNTSFCFLDIRSPGLGDTAMYLCATSRGTDNNEKLFFGSGTQLSVL.

Many counts were recorded for this clonotype. V is TRBV25-1 and J is TRBJ2-7; 11 bases map to TRBD2. Losses at the gene ends were 3 bases for V and 4 bases for J; bases not matched to a gene: 5. The germline gives CDR1 MGHDK, CDR2 SYGVNS. The CDR3 covers 15 residues. The CDR3 coding sequence is TGTGCCAGCAGTGACCTTAGCGGGGGGGGGTACGAGCAGTACTTC. Translated, it gives CASSDLSGGGYEQYF.

This clonotype was picked up many times. The V and J genes are TRBV5-1 and TRBJ2-5, with TRBD1 identical over 7 bases. Germline-derived CDR1 and CDR2 are SGHRS and YFSETQ. The CDR3 runs to 14 residues. Unmatched junction bases numbered 6, after V lost 5 bases and J lost 2 bases. CDR3 region: CASSRGQVQETQYF. DNA of the CDR3: TGCGCCAGCAGTCGTGGACAGGTTCAAGAGACCCAGTACTTC.

A few counts support this clonotype. The chain couples TRBV18 to TRBJ1-1; TRBD1 matches 8 bases. V lost 3 bases to trimming and J lost 9 bases; unmatched junction nucleotides: 3. The CDR3 is 12 residues long. Germline V gene lookup returns CDR1 KGHSH and CDR2 LQKENI. The CDR3 here is CASSPGQGQAFF. The CDR3 DNA reads TGTGCCAGCTCACCCGGACAGGGCCAAGCTTTCTTT.

The chain combines TRBV5-1 with TRBJ1-6; D might be TRBD1 (6 bases). The CDR3 is 14 amino acids. Germline values: CDR1 SGHRS, CDR2 YFSETQ. Trimming shortened V by 0 bases and J by 11 bases, and 12 bases separated the two germline ends. The CDR3 sequence is CASSLGLGGAPLHF. Written as DNA, the CDR3 is TGCGCCAGCAGCTTGGGGTTAGGGGGGGCACCCCTCCACTTT.

The V gene is TRBV28, the J gene TRBJ1-2; tentative D call: TRBD1 (5 bases). V shed 6 bases and J shed 5 bases, with 19 bases lying between them. Germline loops: CDR1 MDHEN, CDR2 SYDVKM. The CDR3 spans 15 residues. The CDR3 DNA reads as TGTGCCAGCAGCTCAGGGCCCTCATCGTCTTATGGCTACACCTTC. Translated, it gives CASSSGPSSSYGYTF.

The CDR3 reads CASSLRPGQGKREQYF. CDR3 sequence (DNA): TGTGCCAGCAGCTTACGACCGGGACAGGGCAAACGCGAGCAGTACTTC. The chain employs TRBV7-8 and TRBJ2-7; TRBD1 agrees at 9 bases. There are 16 residues in the CDR3. V lost 2 bases, J lost 6 bases, and 11 bases stayed unmatched. Germline CDR1 SGHVS, CDR2 FQNEAQ. Filled out from reference TRBV7-8 and TRBJ2-7, the complete variable domain reads GAGVSQSPRYKVAKRGQDVALRCDPISGHVSLFWYQQALGQGPEFLTYFQNEAQLDKSGLPSDRFFAERPEGSVSTLKIQRTQQEDSAVYLCASSLRPGQGKREQYFGPGTRLTVT.

This clonotype was counted a few times. J is TRBJ2-2 and V is TRBV19; D ambiguous. CDR3 length equals 12 residues. Trimming left V 4 bases short and J 5 bases short, with 5 bases between. Looked up from germline, CDR1 is LNHDA and CDR2 is SQIVND (reference sequence). This chain's CDR3 is CASSTMTGELFF. Written as DNA, the CDR3 is TGTGCCAGTAGTACCATGACCGGGGAGCTGTTTTTT. Together with reference TRBV19 and TRBJ2-2, the CDR3 gives the full variable domain: DGGITQSPKYLFRKEGQNVTLSCEQNLNHDAMYWYRQDPGQGLRLIYYSQIVNDFQKGDIAEGYSVSREKKESFPLTVTSAQKNPTAFYLCASSTMTGELFFGEGSRLTVL.

The chain employs TRBV20-1 and TRBJ2-1, with D maybe TRBD2 (6 bases). The CDR3 contains 13 residues. CDR1 and CDR2 from the germline V gene are DFQATT and SNEGSKA (reference sequence). The V end was cut by 5 bases, the J end by 4 bases, with 12 bases between. The CDR3 protein is CSAGLAMYNEQFF. The CDR3 DNA is TGCAGTGCTGGGCTAGCGATGTACAATGAGCAGTTCTTC.

J is TRBJ2-7 and V is TRBV10-3; no clear D gene. Trimming pared 2 bases from V and 0 bases from J, leaving 11 bases between. This CDR3 spans 15 amino acids. Germline assignment: CDR1 ENHRY and CDR2 SYGVKD. This CDR3 reads CAISEGVTYSYEQYF. The CDR3 coding sequence is TGTGCCATCAGTGAGGGCGTTACTTACTCCTACGAGCAGTACTTC.

This clonotype was observed a handful of times. The chain couples TRBV5-1 to TRBJ2-2; 10 bases align to TRBD2. The CDR3 loop spans 18 amino acids. V trimming: 4 bases; J trimming: 5 bases; junction bases outside the gene matches: 14. Germline V lookup: CDR1 SGHRS, CDR2 YFSETQ. In DNA form, the CDR3 reads TGCGCCAGCAGCCGGGACCCTAGCGGGAGCTCAGGGACCGGGGAGCTGTTTTTT. Its protein product is CASSRDPSGSSGTGELFF.

This clonotype was counted at least ten times. This CDR3 reads CASSPTLTGTGSNEQFF. As DNA, the CDR3 is TGTGCCAGCAGCCCAACCTTGACCGGGACAGGGAGCAATGAGCAGTTCTTC. The genes are TRBV7-9 and TRBJ2-1; the match to TRBD1 covers 9 bases. With 5 bases clipped from V and 6 bases from J, the junction kept 14 bases outside the gene matches. CDR3 length equals 17 residues. Per the germline V gene, CDR1 is SEHNR and CDR2 is FQNEAQ (reference sequence).

In its sample, this clonotype was seen a few times. This rearrangement joins TRBV29-1 to TRBJ2-7; TRBD1 is a possible D gene (5 bases). The CDR3 consists of 13 residues. The germline V gene has CDR1 SQVTM and CDR2 ANQGSEA. Trimming cost V 4 bases and J 2 bases, with 12 bases left between them. DNA for the CDR3: TGCAGCGTTGTCCTTCAGGACACCTACGAGCAGTACTTC. It is translated as CSVVLQDTYEQYF.